These 21 T cell receptor beta chains were all obtained from the same sample, sequenced in a study of cytomegalovirus exposure and HLA in healthy donors. PCR used 60 Vbeta primers and 13 Jbeta primers. TCRdb's copy holds only in-frame clones and misses some; the assay was immunoSEQ multiplex PCR. The sample yields 150,000 to 200,000 clones, 65% to 85% seen once. The sequencing sample was made of PBMCs. The receptors derive from a male donor in good health and CMV-seropositive.

The gene calls are TRBV6-1 and TRBJ2-7; 9 bases line up with TRBD2. Germline lookup yields CDR1 MNHNS and CDR2 SASEGT. V lost 7 bases to trimming and J lost 4 bases; unmatched junction nucleotides: 11. The CDR3 covers 15 residues. CDR3 sequence (DNA): TGTGCCAGCACTCCCCTTCAAGCGGGAGGATACGAGCAGTACTTC. It codes for CASTPLQAGGYEQYF.

The rearrangement joins TRBV5-4 to TRBJ2-1; 8 bases line up with TRBD2. Per germline, CDR1 SGHNT and CDR2 YYREEE (reference sequence). The CDR3 totals 13 residues. Losses at the gene ends were 0 bases for V and 8 bases for J; bases not matched to a gene: 1. In DNA form, the CDR3 reads TGTGCCAGCAGCTTGGGGACTAGCCATGAGCAGTTCTTC. Amino acids: CASSLGTSHEQFF.

In the case of this clone: At one end the junction does not follow the germline gene, possibly because of a read error. The chain has TRBV29-1 and TRBJ1-2, with D maybe TRBD1 (6 bases). The length of the CDR3 is 13 residues. Germline assignment: CDR1 SQVTM and CDR2 ANQGSEA. The CDR3: CSVEGGQGPGYTF. CDR3 in DNA: TGCAGCGTCGAAGGGGGGCAGGGTCCTGGCTACACCTTC.

The chain uses TRBV14 and TRBJ2-7; D is possibly TRBD2 (5 bases). The CDR3 extends over 12 amino acids. Germline V gives CDR1 SGHDN, CDR2 FVKESK. V was clipped by 4 bases and J by 6 bases, with 10 bases between them. In DNA form, the CDR3 reads TGTGCCAGCAGCCGCGGGCCTTTCGAGCAGTACTTC. This translates into CASSRGPFEQYF. Looking up the rest from reference TRBV14 and TRBJ2-7 gives the full variable domain: EAGVTQFPSHSVIEKGQTVTLRCDPISGHDNLYWYRRVMGKEIKFLLHFVKESKQDESGMPNNRFLAERTGGTYSTLKVQPAELEDSGVYFCASSRGPFEQYFGPGTRLTVT.

The chain combines TRBV27 with TRBJ2-3; 8 bases align to TRBD2. The germline CDR1 and CDR2 sequences are MNHEY and SMNVEV (reference sequence). This CDR3 comprises 15 residues. Losses at the gene ends were 4 bases for V and 6 bases for J; bases not matched to a gene: 9. The CDR3 sequence: CASSWVGGAPDTQYF. The CDR3 region has the DNA TGTGCCAGCAGTTGGGTCGGGGGGGCGCCGGATACGCAGTATTTT.

The genes are TRBV2 and TRBJ1-2, with 7 bases that match TRBD1. Per germline, CDR1 SNHLY and CDR2 FYNNEI. This CDR3 is built from 15 residues. V lost 7 bases to trimming and J lost 6 bases; unmatched junction nucleotides: 14. The CDR3 DNA reads TGTGCCAGCACCCTCTGGAGTGGGACAGCTAATGGCTACACCTTC. Translation: CASTLWSGTANGYTF. The whole variable domain, remainder taken from reference TRBV2 and TRBJ1-2, is EPEVTQTPSHQVTQMGQEVILRCVPISNHLYFYWYRQILGQKVEFLVSFYNNEISEKSEIFDDQFSVERPDGSNFTLKIRSTKLEDSAMYFCASTLWSGTANGYTFGSGTRLTVV.

V is TRBV18 and J is TRBJ2-7, with a tentative D call TRBD1 (6 bases). The CDR3 runs 14 residues. V was cut by 3 bases and J by 3 bases, with 12 bases left in between. Germline lookup yields CDR1 KGHSH and CDR2 LQKENI. The DNA of the CDR3 is TGTGCCAGCTCACCGAGTCAGGGGAACTACGAGCAGTACTTC. It is translated as CASSPSQGNYEQYF.

This clone was seen a single time. The chain employs TRBV15 and TRBJ1-5, with D possibly being TRBD1 (5 bases). Per germline, CDR1 LNHNV and CDR2 YYDKDF (reference sequence). The CDR3 has 18 residues. V lost 0 bases and J 1 base, leaving 16 bases between the germline ends. CDR3 DNA: TGTGCCACCAGCAGAGATCTCATGGGCCGGGGGAGCAATCAGCCCCAGCATTTT. It translates to CATSRDLMGRGSNQPQHF.

The rearrangement links TRBV27 to TRBJ1-2, with D maybe TRBD1 (5 bases). The CDR3 consists of 13 residues. V gave up 4 bases and J gave up 4 bases, with 10 bases separating them. Germline lookup yields CDR1 MNHEY and CDR2 SMNVEV (reference sequence). The chain's CDR3 is CASSSPGGYGYTF. CDR3 DNA sequence: TGTGCCAGCAGTTCCCCGGGGGGCTATGGCTACACCTTC.

V usage is TRBV5-5 and J usage is TRBJ2-7, with 9 bases fitting TRBD1. The length of the CDR3 is 14 residues. V shed 6 bases and J 5 bases; nucleotides not matched to a gene: 9. Germline CDR1 is SGHKS and CDR2 is YYEKEE (reference sequence). The CDR3 sequence: CASTPRGQGDEQYF. The CDR3 region has the DNA TGTGCCAGCACCCCGAGGGGACAGGGTGACGAGCAGTACTTC.

The V gene is TRBV10-3, the J gene TRBJ2-7; 9 bases fit TRBD2. Germline V gene sequence: CDR1 ENHRY, CDR2 SYGVKD. Germline trimming cut 4 bases from V and 5 bases from J; bases unmatched to any gene: 3. The CDR3 is 13 residues long. DNA of the CDR3: TGTGCCATCAGTGGTAAGCGGGAGGACGAGCAGTACTTC. This gives the protein CAISGKREDEQYF.

This chain connects TRBV14 to TRBJ1-1, with D maybe TRBD1 (5 bases). The V end lost 0 bases, the J end lost 6 bases, and 14 bases lay between the germline ends. CDR3 length: 15 residues. Looked up from germline, CDR1 is SGHDN and CDR2 is FVKESK. The CDR3 loop is CASSQDGAIEAEAFF. CDR3 bases: TGTGCCAGCAGCCAAGATGGGGCGATAGAGGCTGAAGCTTTCTTT.

This chain joins TRBV6-5 and TRBJ2-7, with D tentatively TRBD2 (6 bases). The CDR3 sequence is 12 residues long. Germline V gene sequence: CDR1 MNHEY, CDR2 SVGAGI. Trimming took off 8 bases at V and 6 bases at J, with 14 bases between the two ends. The CDR3 DNA sequence: TGTGCCAGCCACGGGAGTTTTCGCGAGCAGTACTTC. It codes for CASHGSFREQYF.

This clone was detected only a few times. This sequence joins TRBV6-6 and TRBJ1-3; 9 bases map to TRBD1. CDR1 and CDR2 (germline): MNHNY, SVGAGI (reference sequence). V shed 7 bases, J shed 8 bases, and the junction held 6 bases outside the gene matches. The length of the CDR3 is 13 residues. CDR3 DNA sequence: TGTGCCAGCACCGGACAGGGGATCCACACCATATATTTT. It specifies CASTGQGIHTIYF.

V is TRBV5-6 and J is TRBJ1-1, with D perhaps matching TRBD1 (6 bases). CDR1 and CDR2 (germline): SGHDT, YYEEEE. CDR3 length equals 12 residues. V dropped 1 base and J dropped 8 bases, with 9 bases sitting between them. In nucleotides, the CDR3 is TGTGCCAGCAGCTTGTACAGGGAAGAAGCTTTCTTT. Translating gives CASSLYREEAFF.

The chain carries TRBV10-2 and TRBJ2-1; 8 nucleotides line up with TRBD2. Per germline, CDR1 WSHSY and CDR2 SAAADI. This CDR3 spans 15 amino acids. Germline trimming cut 6 bases from V and 0 bases from J; bases unmatched to any gene: 4. The CDR3 sequence is CASRLAGSSYNEQFF. The DNA for the CDR3 is TGCGCCAGCAGGCTAGCGGGTAGCTCCTACAATGAGCAGTTCTTC.

This clone was counted between two and nine times. The chain couples TRBV6-5 to TRBJ1-2; 10 positions match TRBD1. The CDR3 is made up of 14 amino acids. Trimming at V came to 4 bases and at J to 2 bases, leaving 1 base not matched to a gene. CDR1 and CDR2 (germline): MNHEY, SVGAGI. The CDR3 DNA reads as TGTGCCAGCAGTTGGACAGGGGGAAACTATGGCTACACCTTC. Its translation: CASSWTGGNYGYTF.

This sequence joins TRBV4-1 and TRBJ2-7; tentative D call: TRBD1 (6 bases). V was trimmed by 3 bases and J by 7 bases, leaving 22 bases between them. There are 16 residues in the CDR3. CDR1 is MGHRA, CDR2 YSYEKL, per germline. The CDR3 loop reads CASSQTILRGPTEQYF. CDR3 DNA sequence: TGCGCCAGCAGCCAGACCATCCTCAGGGGTCCAACAGAGCAGTACTTC.

The chain recombines TRBV11-3 with TRBJ2-5, with D possibly TRBD2 on 6 matching bases. This CDR3 region has 15 residues. The germline V and J ends were trimmed by 1 base and 5 bases, with 14 bases remaining between them. The V gene's germline CDR1 is SGHNT and CDR2 YENEEA. As DNA, the CDR3 is TGTGCCAGCAGCTTAGGGGTCGGGGGTATTGAGACCCAGTACTTC. Protein: CASSLGVGGIETQYF.

This clone was picked up a small number of times. This chain uses TRBV5-1 with TRBJ1-3; 9 nucleotides match TRBD1. CDR1 and CDR2 from the germline V gene are SGHRS and YFSETQ. The length of the CDR3 is 15 residues. V dropped 3 bases and J dropped 8; count of bases not matched to a gene: 9. The CDR3 is CASSSTGGLGDTIYF. The CDR3 region has the DNA TGCGCCAGCAGCTCGACAGGGGGGCTGGGGGACACCATATATTTT.

V is TRBV5-6 and J is TRBJ1-5; D is perhaps TRBD1 (5 bases). The CDR3 is 16 residues long. V lost 1 base, J lost 4 bases, and 15 bases lay in between. Germline V gene sequence: CDR1 SGHDT, CDR2 YYEEEE. This CDR3 is CASSLQGMALNQPQHF. As DNA, the CDR3 is TGTGCCAGCAGCTTGCAGGGTATGGCCTTAAATCAGCCCCAGCATTTT. Full variable domain (rest looked up from reference TRBV5-6 and TRBJ1-5): DAGVTQSPTHLIKTRGQQVTLRCSPKSGHDTVSWYQQALGQGPQFIFQYYEEEERQRGNFPDRFSGHQFPNYSSELNVNALLLGDSALYLCASSLQGMALNQPQHFGDGTRLSIL.